This T cell receptor (beta chain) appears in the sequencing data of a study of T cell repertoires in ileal Crohn's disease. Sequencing was performed with immunoSEQ multiplex PCR; in TCRdb, only in-frame clones are kept and a portion is missing. In the table there are under 8,500 clones, around four fifths of which are singletons. Germline V gene lookup returns CDR1 SGHDT and CDR2 YYEEEE. The CDR3 spans 15 residues. The J segment lost 10 bases and the V segment lost 5 bases, leaving 13 bases of the junction unmatched. This chain links TRBV5-6 with TRBJ1-4; 8 positions agree with TRBD1. The sample was ileal tissue. This receptor was obtained from an adult with Crohn's disease. This CDR3 is CASRGRTGKIGKLFF. In DNA form, the CDR3 reads TGTGCCAGCAGGGGTAGGACAGGGAAAATTGGAAAACTGTTTTTT.